The clone carrying this TCR beta chain was seen more than once but under ten times. Its specificity is unknown. The CDR3 runs to 17 residues. Germline V gives CDR1 SGHTA, CDR2 FQGTGA. Deletions cut 5 bases from V and 3 bases from J, with 19 bases between. By quantitative 5'-RACE with molecular barcodes, the TCR beta libraries were made. TCRdb passed the 5' RACE reads through MiXCR, listing each CDR3 protein once. The top ten clones hold about a fifth of a sample with over 600,000 distinct CDR3 sequences, under 20% of them seen once. The data are from a study of CD8 T cells in ankylosing spondylitis. The study's findings and limits: The study identified a TCR beta motif of under ten highly homologous variants that appeared characteristic of ankylosing spondylitis blood.

The rearrangement links TRBV7-3 to TRBJ2-2; D call uncertain. The clonotype was recovered from a male donor with ankylosing spondylitis. Sequenced material: blood, either unsorted or a sorted T cell fraction (not recorded which). The CDR3: CASSGSYEKGDTGELFF. The CDR3 DNA sequence: TGTGCCAGCAGCGGCTCCTACGAAAAGGGTGACACCGGGGAGCTGTTTTTT.